A selection of T cell receptor beta chains follows, all from one sample in a study of OX40 agonist ivuxolimab in advanced cancers. Measured with immunoSEQ multiplex PCR; TCRdb has only the in-frame clones, and not every one. Among approximately 98,000 clones listed, approximately 90% were seen once. This specimen was CD4+ or CD8+ T cells sorted from blood, taken in a trial of the OX40 agonist ivuxolimab. Receptors were obtained from an adult with an advanced solid tumor such as melanoma, head and neck, liver or kidney cancer. The CDR3 runs from the conserved cysteine through the conserved F or W. D genes are given only for firm matches. Clone size is shown for a subset of rows, as once, few, many or a class of expanded clone.

abundance	d_gene	v_gene	j_gene	CDR3nt	CDR3aa
NA	TRBD2	TRBV30	TRBJ2-7	TGTGCCTGGAGTGTACGTGGCGGGGGGATTACCTACGAGCAGTACTTC	CAWSVRGGGITYEQYF
NA	TRBD1	TRBV19	TRBJ1-5	TGTGCCAGTAGCTATACCGGGACAGGGGAGCAGCCCCAGCATTTT	CASSYTGTGEQPQHF
NA	NA	TRBV18	TRBJ2-1	TGTGCCAGCTCCGCCATAGAGGGTATCGGCTACAATGAGCAGTTCTTC	CASSAIEGIGYNEQFF
NA	NA	TRBV10-2	TRBJ2-4	TGCGCCAGCGCAGCGGCGAACAAAAACATTCAGTACTTC	CASAAANKNIQYF
NA	TRBD2	TRBV6-1	TRBJ2-1	TGTGCCAGCAATCGATACGGGGGGGACGTTAGTGAGCAGTTCTTC	CASNRYGGDVSEQFF
NA	NA	TRBV9	TRBJ2-1	TGTGCCAGCAGCGTGATTGGCGGGGACGGGTCCAATGAGCAGTTCTTC	CASSVIGGDGSNEQFF
NA	TRBD1	TRBV23-1	TRBJ2-2	TGCGCCAGCAGTCAATCGGGACAGGGGGTGACCGGGGAGCTGTTTTTT	CASSQSGQGVTGELFF
once	NA	TRBV19	TRBJ1-5	TGTGCCACTCATGGTACCGGGACCATTAATCAGCCCCAGCATTTT	CATHGTGTINQPQHF
NA	NA	TRBV18	TRBJ1-2	TGTGCCAGCTCCCCGCAACGCGGGGTGAGCACCTTC	CASSPQRGVSTF
NA	NA	TRBV14	TRBJ1-1	TGTGCCAGCAGCCAAGAAATGACGGTGAGGTTGAACACTGAAGCTTTCTTT	CASSQEMTVRLNTEAFF
NA	TRBD2	TRBV19	TRBJ2-1	TGTGCCAGTAGTTCGGGACTAGGGATGAATTCGCAGTTCTTC	CASSSGLGMNSQFF
NA	NA	TRBV6-5	TRBJ1-2	TGTGCCAGTACAGCGAAGGACTATGGCTACACCTTC	CASTAKDYGYTF
NA	TRBD1	TRBV6-5	TRBJ2-5	TGTGCCAGCGGCCGACAGGGAGAGACCCAGTACTTC	CASGRQGETQYF
NA	NA	TRBV6-6	TRBJ2-7	TGTGCCAGCAGCTCCTCCGGGACCGGGGGCTCCTACGAGCAGTACTTC	CASSSSGTGGSYEQYF
NA	NA	TRBV27	TRBJ2-3	TGTGCCAGCAGTTCAATGAGGGGGGGATCAAGCGGAGCGACAGATACGCAGTATTTT	CASSSMRGGSSGATDTQYF
NA	NA	TRBV6-5	TRBJ2-5	TGTGCCAGCAGTTCAGTCAGAGCTCAAGAGACCCAGTACTTC	CASSSVRAQETQYF
NA	NA	TRBV25-1	TRBJ2-2	TGTGCCAGCAGTGACGCGGTAACGAACACCGGGGAGCTGTTTTTT	CASSDAVTNTGELFF
NA	NA	TRBV7-3	TRBJ2-2	TGTGCCAGCAGCGCCGGGACAAGCACCGGGGAGCTGTTTTTT	CASSAGTSTGELFF
NA	NA	TRBV6-5	TRBJ2-2	TGTGCCAGCAGTTACGACCACATAGGAGTCACCGGGGAGCTGTTTTTT	CASSYDHIGVTGELFF
NA	NA	TRBV2	TRBJ1-1	TGTGCCAGCAGAGAAAAGGGACTCTGGAACACTGAAGCTTTCTTT	CASREKGLWNTEAFF
NA	NA	TRBV30	TRBJ2-5	TGTGCCTGGAGTGTACAAGGAGGGAAGGGGATCCAGTACTTC	CAWSVQGGKGIQYF
NA	NA	TRBV4-1	TRBJ2-1	TGCGCCAGCAGCCAAGAAGGAAGGGGGGTCGGGTACAATGAGCAGTTCTTC	CASSQEGRGVGYNEQFF
NA	TRBD1	TRBV6-5	TRBJ1-1	TGTGCCAGCAGAAGGACAGGGGAGAACACTGAAGCTTTCTTT	CASRRTGENTEAFF
NA	NA	TRBV2	TRBJ2-7	TGTGCCAGCAGTTTGGACCGCTACGAGCAGTACTTC	CASSLDRYEQYF
once	TRBD2	TRBV6-5	TRBJ2-1	TGTGCCAGCAGTTCCTTACTAGCGGGGGGTCACAATGAGCAGTTCTTC	CASSSLLAGGHNEQFF
NA	TRBD1	TRBV6-6	TRBJ2-7	TGTGCCAGCAAAGTGGAACAGGGGTTCTACGAGCAGTACTTC	CASKVEQGFYEQYF
NA	NA	TRBV27	TRBJ1-5	TGTGCCAACAATTACAGGTCCCAGCATTTT	CANNYRSQHF
once	TRBD1	TRBV19	TRBJ1-3	TGTGCCACCTCGGGGGCAGGGGGCTTCTCTGGAAACACCATATATTTT	CATSGAGGFSGNTIYF
NA	NA	TRBV7-3	TRBJ2-3	TGTGCCAGCAGCTTAGGAGGGGCGAGTTTTTCAGATACGCAGTATTTT	CASSLGGASFSDTQYF
NA	TRBD2	TRBV7-9	TRBJ2-5	TGTGCCAGCAGCTTAGAGGACGCTAGCGGCGGGATGGGGGAGACCCAGTACTTC	CASSLEDASGGMGETQYF
NA	TRBD1	TRBV7-9	TRBJ1-5	TGTGCCAGCAGCCATCCAGGGGGCACTCAGCCCCAGCATTTT	CASSHPGGTQPQHF
NA	TRBD2	TRBV7-2	TRBJ2-3	TGTGCCAGCAGCTTAGTGGCGGGGGGTACAGATACGCAGTATTTT	CASSLVAGGTDTQYF
NA	NA	TRBV6-1	TRBJ1-1	TGTGCCAGCAGGCGCCTAAGGGACACTGAAGCTTTCTTT	CASRRLRDTEAFF
NA	NA	TRBV19	TRBJ1-4	TGTGCCAGTAGTATTAGGGTCCGGTTTTTT	CASSIRVRFF
NA	NA	TRBV7-8	TRBJ2-7	TGTGCCAGCAGCTTAGGTAGGAGCTACGAGCAGTACTTC	CASSLGRSYEQYF
NA	TRBD2	TRBV7-2	TRBJ2-3	TGTGCCAGCAGCTTAGGGCTAAGCGGGGGGCAGTATTTT	CASSLGLSGGQYF
NA	TRBD1	TRBV10-3	TRBJ2-1	TGTGCCATCAGCTCGGGACAGGGGGGAACTAATGAGCAGTTCTTC	CAISSGQGGTNEQFF
NA	TRBD1	TRBV6-5	TRBJ2-7	TGTGCCGTAACCGGGACAGGGCCCCTCTACGAGCAGTACTTC	CAVTGTGPLYEQYF
NA	NA	TRBV11-1	TRBJ2-5	TGTGCCAGCAGCTTATGGAGATTGGAGACCCAGTACTTC	CASSLWRLETQYF
NA	NA	TRBV19	TRBJ1-5	TGTGCCAGTAGTATAGGCGGTCTGACCCATCAGCCCCAGCATTTT	CASSIGGLTHQPQHF
NA	TRBD2	TRBV6-9	TRBJ2-6	TGTGCCAGCAGTTATTCGGAGGCTAGCGGGAGGAACGATCTCTCTGGGGCCAACGTCCTGACTTTC	CASSYSEASGRNDLSGANVLTF
NA	TRBD1	TRBV5-1	TRBJ2-3	TGCGCCAGCATGGACAGGGATTCAGATACGCAGTATTTT	CASMDRDSDTQYF
NA	NA	TRBV5-6	TRBJ1-2	TGTGCCAGCAAAGCCCCAGGACAGAACTATGGCTACACCTTC	CASKAPGQNYGYTF
once	NA	TRBV6-5	TRBJ1-2	TGTGCCAGCAGCCCGGATAGGACCGTGATAGGCTACACCTTC	CASSPDRTVIGYTF
NA	NA	TRBV2	TRBJ2-3	TGTGCCAGCAGGCTAGTAGTAAACACAGATACGCAGTATTTT	CASRLVVNTDTQYF
NA	NA	TRBV10-2	TRBJ1-3	TGCGCCAGCACCCCCGGGACGGGCTCTGGAAACACCATATATTTT	CASTPGTGSGNTIYF
NA	NA	TRBV2	TRBJ2-5	TGTGCCAGCTCTTTGAACTGGGGGGATCGAGAGACCCAGTACTTC	CASSLNWGDRETQYF
NA	NA	TRBV11-2	TRBJ2-7	TGTGCCAGCAGCTTAGCTGTTTGGACCGACGAGCAGTACTTC	CASSLAVWTDEQYF
NA	NA	TRBV27	TRBJ2-1	TGTGCCAGCTTATCTCTATACAATGAGCAGTTCTTC	CASLSLYNEQFF
NA	NA	TRBV5-6	TRBJ1-1	TGTGCCAGCAGCCTCGCGGGTCCGGCTGGAGCTTTCTTT	CASSLAGPAGAFF
NA	TRBD2	TRBV6-6	TRBJ2-1	TGTGCCAGCAGTTACTCGCTCCTAGCGGGGGGCAATGAGCAGTTCTTC	CASSYSLLAGGNEQFF
NA	NA	TRBV7-3	TRBJ2-3	TGTGCCAGCAGCAGGGACCAGGCAGATACGCAGTATTTT	CASSRDQADTQYF